The 20 T cell receptor beta chains below were found in one sample sequenced in a study of blood T cell repertoires in COVID-19. Produced via immunoSEQ multiplex PCR; TCRdb's table is partial and in-frame only. The table lists about 190,000 clones, around nine tenths of them singletons. The sequencing sample was made of peripheral blood. All receptors come from an older woman with COVID-19, enrolled during active disease.

The DNA of the CDR3 is TGTGCCAGCAGGATCCCGGGGGGGGTCTATGGCTACACCTTC. It codes for CASRIPGGVYGYTF. The V gene is TRBV28, the J gene TRBJ1-2; the D gene is possibly TRBD1 (5 bases). Germline V lookup: CDR1 MDHEN, CDR2 SYDVKM. Trimming shortened V by 6 bases and J by 4 bases, and 15 bases separated the two germline ends. This CDR3 region has 14 residues.

The J gene is TRBJ2-3, the V gene TRBV5-1, with 8 positions matching TRBD2. CDR3 length: 17 amino acids. CDR1 SGHRS and CDR2 YFSETQ come from the germline V gene. V trimming: 0 bases; J trimming: 1 base; junction bases outside the gene matches: 7. The CDR3 DNA follows: TGCGCCAGCAGCTTGGAATCGGGAGGGACCCGCACAGATACGCAGTATTTT. Translation gives CASSLESGGTRTDTQYF. Using reference TRBV5-1 and TRBJ2-3 for the parts outside the CDR3, the full variable domain is KAGVTQTPRYLIKTRGQQVTLSCSPISGHRSVSWYQQTPGQGLQFLFEYFSETQRNKGNFPGRFSGRQFSNSRSEMNVSTLELGDSALYLCASSLESGGTRTDTQYFGPGTRLTVL.

The gene calls are TRBV11-3 and TRBJ1-3; D possibly corresponds to TRBD1 (6 bases). The CDR3 sequence is 15 residues long. Germline V CDR1 and CDR2: SGHNT, YENEEA. Trimming took 3 bases from V and 2 from J, leaving 11 bases between them. CDR3 bases: TGTGCCAGCAGCTTTGACGGGACACCTGGAAACACCATATATTTT. Residues: CASSFDGTPGNTIYF.

The chain joins TRBV14 to TRBJ2-2, with 10 bases lining up with TRBD2. The CDR3 is made up of 16 amino acids. CDR1 and CDR2 (germline): SGHDN, FVKESK. After removal of 4 bases from V and 6 bases from J, the junction contained 8 bases not matched to a gene. In DNA form, the CDR3 reads TGTGCCAGCAGCCGATTAGCGGGAGGCCCCGCCGGGGAGCTGTTTTTT. Its protein product is CASSRLAGGPAGELFF.

This sequence joins TRBV19 and TRBJ1-2; possibly TRBD1 for D (5 bases). Per germline, CDR1 LNHDA and CDR2 SQIVND (reference sequence). This CDR3 has 16 residues. V lost 4 bases to trimming and J lost 2 bases, with 17 bases between them. Here the CDR3 DNA reads TGTGCCAGTAGTACAACCTGGGGCGGGAAGAACTATGGCTACACCTTC. It encodes CASSTTWGGKNYGYTF.

This rearrangement joins TRBV6-2 or TRBV6-3 to TRBJ2-7, with 10 bases matching TRBD1. This CDR3 contains 14 residues. Germline V lookup: CDR1 MNHEY, CDR2 SVGEGT. The trim removed 2 bases at V and 5 bases at J, leaving 3 bases unmatched. CDR3 amino acids: CASSYSDRGHEQYF. CDR3 nucleotide sequence: TGTGCCAGCAGTTACAGCGACAGGGGGCACGAGCAGTACTTC.

This clone has only a few counts. The chain uses TRBV19 and TRBJ1-1; tentative D call: TRBD1 (5 bases). The CDR3 is 14 residues long. V was cut by 7 bases and J by 6 bases, with 18 bases left in between. The germline V gene encodes CDR1 LNHDA and CDR2 SQIVND (reference sequence). The CDR3 DNA reads as TGTGCCAGTACCCACAGGATGGTTGGAGCTGAAGCTTTCTTT. This sequence encodes CASTHRMVGAEAFF.

The chain uses TRBV19 and TRBJ2-1; 12 nucleotides line up with TRBD2. The J segment lost 1 base and the V segment lost 6 bases, leaving 4 bases of the junction unmatched. This CDR3 comprises 16 residues. Germline CDR1 is LNHDA and CDR2 is SQIVND (reference sequence). CDR3 region: CASSRLAGESYNEQFF. The CDR3 DNA reads TGTGCCAGTAGCAGACTAGCGGGAGAGTCCTACAATGAGCAGTTCTTC.

The chain employs TRBV25-1 and TRBJ1-4, with 9 bases lining up with TRBD1. The CDR3 length is 15 residues. The V and J ends lost 4 bases and 5 bases, in that order; junction bases with no gene match: 5. The germline V gene encodes CDR1 MGHDK and CDR2 SYGVNS. CDR3 in amino acids: CASSGYGTGNEKLFF. Written as DNA, the CDR3 is TGTGCCAGCAGTGGGTACGGGACAGGGAATGAAAAACTGTTTTTT.

The chain is built from TRBV9 and TRBJ1-2; no firm D call. The CDR3 extends over 12 amino acids. Trimming cost V 4 bases and J 8 bases, with 12 bases left between them. Germline CDR1 is SGDLS and CDR2 is YYNGEE. The CDR3 region has the DNA TGTGCCAGCAGCAAGGAGTCGTACGGCTACACCTTC. Its protein is CASSKESYGYTF.

CDR3 coding DNA: TGCGCCAGCAGCCAAGGTCTAGCGGGAGGCTACGAGCAGTACTTC. It translates to CASSQGLAGGYEQYF. The chain joins TRBV4-3 to TRBJ2-7, with TRBD2 matching over 11 bases. With 1 base clipped from V and 3 bases from J, the junction kept 2 bases outside the gene matches. Germline V gene data show CDR1 as LGHNA and CDR2 as YSLEER. The CDR3 loop spans 15 amino acids.

J is TRBJ1-5 and V is TRBV2, with D unresolved. V was clipped by 7 bases and J by 7 bases, with 14 bases between them. From germline, CDR1 is SNHLY and CDR2 FYNNEI. This CDR3 is built from 13 residues. CDR3 region: CASTMGVGQPQHF. Written as DNA, the CDR3 is TGTGCCAGCACAATGGGCGTCGGACAGCCCCAGCATTTT.

This clone was observed a few times. The genes are TRBV28 and TRBJ1-2; 8 bases are a match to TRBD1. This CDR3 spans 16 amino acids. The germline CDR1 and CDR2 sequences are MDHEN and SYDVKM. V dropped 6 bases and J dropped 4; count of bases not matched to a gene: 13. DNA for the CDR3: TGTGCCAGCAGAGAGACTTCAGGGGGCAGTAGCTATGGCTACACCTTC. Translated: CASRETSGGSSYGYTF.

The rearrangement uses TRBV28 and TRBJ2-3, with D possibly TRBD1 on 6 matching bases. The CDR3 runs 16 residues. Trimming took off 5 bases at V and 1 base at J, with 16 bases between the two ends. CDR1 and CDR2 from the germline V gene are MDHEN and SYDVKM. CDR3 protein: CASSPSTGIGTDTQYF. CDR3 coding DNA: TGTGCCAGCAGTCCCTCGACAGGTATAGGCACAGATACGCAGTATTTT.

This clone has only one observation. The chain couples TRBV7-8 to TRBJ1-3; D might be TRBD1 (6 bases). This CDR3 spans 14 amino acids. Trimming took 5 bases from V and 5 from J, leaving 13 bases between them. Germline CDR1 and CDR2: SGHVS and FQNEAQ. CDR3 nucleotide sequence: TGTGCCAGCAGCGTAGATACAGGGAGAAACACCATATATTTT. It translates to CASSVDTGRNTIYF.

The chain joins TRBV4-2 to TRBJ1-1, with TRBD1 identical over 7 bases. Unmatched junction bases numbered 6, after V lost 0 bases and J lost 2 bases. CDR3 size: 16 residues. Germline V gives CDR1 LGHNA, CDR2 YNFKEQ. CDR3 bases: TGTGCCAGCAGCCAAGACCTACAGGGGATAAACACTGAAGCTTTCTTT. The encoded protein is CASSQDLQGINTEAFF.

With respect to this clone: In the same sample, other DNA sequences code for this CDR3. V is TRBV5-4 and J is TRBJ1-1, with 7 bases aligning to TRBD1. There are 14 residues in the CDR3. The germline V gene encodes CDR1 SGHNT and CDR2 YYREEE (reference sequence). V trimming: 3 bases; J trimming: 1 base; junction bases outside the gene matches: 3. As DNA, the CDR3 is TGTGCCAGCAGCTCGGGACAGCAGAACACTGAAGCTTTCTTT. Its translation: CASSSGQQNTEAFF. Filled out from reference TRBV5-4 and TRBJ1-1, the complete variable domain reads ETGVTQSPTHLIKTRGQQVTLRCSSQSGHNTVSWYQQALGQGPQFIFQYYREEENGRGNFPPRFSGLQFPNYSSELNVNALELDDSALYLCASSSGQQNTEAFFGQGTRLTVV.

The chain links TRBV11-3 to TRBJ1-1; D gene uncertain. Germline lookup yields CDR1 SGHNT and CDR2 YENEEA. There are 14 residues in the CDR3. Trimming took off 5 bases at V and 5 bases at J, with 15 bases between the two ends. The CDR3 DNA reads TGTGCCAGCAGCCTGAGGATCGGCGGGACTGAAGCTTTCTTT. It encodes CASSLRIGGTEAFF.

The V call is TRBV3-1 (or the pseudogene TRBV3-2), the J call TRBJ1-5, with D perhaps matching TRBD1 (6 bases). V lost 0 bases and J 2 bases, leaving 11 bases between the germline ends. The CDR3 spans 16 residues. Germline CDR1 is LGHDT and CDR2 is YNNKEL (reference sequence). CDR3 residues: CASSQDGGGGNQPQHF. CDR3 DNA: TGTGCCAGCAGCCAAGATGGAGGGGGGGGCAATCAGCCCCAGCATTTT.

The rearrangement joins TRBV30 to TRBJ2-7; a possible D gene is TRBD1 (6 bases). The CDR3 spans 12 residues. The V gene lost 0 bases and the J gene lost 5 bases, with 8 bases spanning the gap. Germline V gene lookup returns CDR1 GTSNPN and CDR2 SVGIG (reference sequence). The CDR3, as DNA: TGTGCCTGGAGTGTAGACAGGCACGAGCAGTACTTC. Protein: CAWSVDRHEQYF.